The 9 T cell receptor beta chains below were found in one sample sequenced in a study of shared T cell receptors in the human thymus. Generated by immunoSEQ multiplex PCR, the TCRdb table keeps only in-frame clones and is missing some. The sample yields 600,000 to 900,000 clones, approximately 83% seen once. The same sample was also used in a study of human thymus T cells.

The sequenced material came from thymocytes. The receptors originated from a girl under three years old with a congenital heart defect.

The V and J genes are TRBV4-1 and TRBJ1-1; tentatively, D is TRBD1 (5 bases). The V and J ends lost 0 bases and 9 bases respectively, with 17 bases between them. This CDR3 has 15 residues. CDR1 is MGHRA, CDR2 YSYEKL, per germline. CDR3 in DNA: TGCGCCAGCAGCCAAGAGGCAGGGCCCGAGGCCCAAGCTTTCTTT. As protein: CASSQEAGPEAQAFF.

The chain has TRBV6-5 and TRBJ1-6; 7 positions agree with TRBD1. The V and J ends lost 2 bases and 6 bases, in that order; junction bases with no gene match: 1. There are 14 residues in the CDR3. Looked up from germline, CDR1 is MNHEY and CDR2 is SVGAGI. The chain's CDR3 is CASSYGTANSPLHF. Here the CDR3 DNA reads TGTGCCAGCAGTTACGGGACAGCTAATTCACCCCTCCACTTT.

As DNA, the CDR3 is TGCGCCAGCAGCTTGGCCAGCGTCACCAAGGAGACCCAGTACTTC. Encoded protein: CASSLASVTKETQYF. The genes are TRBV5-1 and TRBJ2-5; D remains unclear. CDR1 and CDR2 from the germline V gene are SGHRS and YFSETQ. The CDR3 extends over 15 amino acids. Trimming removed 0 bases at V and 5 bases at J, with 14 bases between.

This clone was picked up a small number of times. This chain uses TRBV25-1 with TRBJ2-1, with 12 positions matching TRBD2. The CDR3 has 15 amino acids. Germline V CDR1 and CDR2: MGHDK, SYGVNS. CDR3: CGTSGGTSSYNEQFF. The CDR3 nucleotides are TGTGGAACTAGCGGGGGGACAAGCTCCTACAATGAGCAGTTCTTC.

The chain is built from TRBV5-6 and TRBJ2-7; D perhaps matches TRBD2 (6 bases). Germline CDR1 and CDR2: SGHDT and YYEEEE. V lost 4 bases and J 0 bases, leaving 20 bases between the germline ends. This CDR3 is built from 17 residues. This CDR3 reads CASSGVGEAAGSYEQYF. The CDR3 bases are TGTGCCAGCAGCGGGGTCGGGGAGGCAGCGGGCTCCTACGAGCAGTACTTC.

This chain links TRBV28 with TRBJ1-5; TRBD1 is a possible D gene (6 bases). Per germline, CDR1 MDHEN and CDR2 SYDVKM. This CDR3 spans 15 amino acids. The germline V and J ends were trimmed by 5 bases and 0 bases, with 11 bases remaining between them. In DNA, the CDR3 is TGTGCCAGCAGTCCATCGGACAGTAGCAATCAGCCCCAGCATTTT. Translating it yields CASSPSDSSNQPQHF. Looking up the rest from reference TRBV28 and TRBJ1-5 gives the full variable domain: DVKVTQSSRYLVKRTGEKVFLECVQDMDHENMFWYRQDPGLGLRLIYFSYDVKMKEKGDIPEGYSVSREKKERFSLILESASTNQTSMYLCASSPSDSSNQPQHFGDGTRLSIL.

The rearrangement links TRBV6-1 to TRBJ2-3; D is possibly TRBD2 (5 bases). The CDR3 is 15 residues long. V shed 4 bases and J shed 3 bases, with 14 bases lying between them. CDR1 is MNHNS, CDR2 SASEGT, per germline. CDR3 region: CASSVRVGKTDTQYF. The CDR3 DNA follows: TGTGCCAGCAGTGTGAGGGTGGGAAAAACAGATACGCAGTATTTT.

J is TRBJ2-1 and V is TRBV25-1; D may be TRBD1 (5 bases). CDR1 and CDR2 from the germline V gene are MGHDK and SYGVNS. Trimming took off 8 bases at V and 14 bases at J, with 13 bases between the two ends. CDR3 length equals 10 residues. The CDR3 sequence is CASQGGSEFF. The DNA of the CDR3 is TGTGCCAGCCAGGGTGGGTCGGAGTTCTTC.

This clone was seen a few times. V is TRBV19 and J is TRBJ1-6, with unresolved D. CDR3 size: 15 residues. The V end was cut by 7 bases, the J end by 0 bases, with 10 bases between. CDR1 and CDR2 (germline): LNHDA, SQIVND (reference sequence). CDR3 nucleotide sequence: TGTGCCAGTACCTATACTAACTCCTATAATTCACCCCTCCACTTT. Protein sequence: CASTYTNSYNSPLHF.